This TCR beta chain is from a study of shared clonotypes between healthy human individuals. Deep was the level at which the assay was run. The method was immunoSEQ multiplex PCR; TCRdb's version includes in-frame clones alone and lacks a portion of them. This sample has nearly 1 million clones, with approximately 76% found just once. The germline CDR1 and CDR2 sequences are KGHSH and LQKENI. CDR3 length equals 11 residues. Trimming left V 6 bases short and J 7 bases short, with 10 bases between. The chain is built from TRBV18 and TRBJ2-7, with D possibly being TRBD1 (6 bases). The TCR sequence derives from a man younger than 35 in good health. The sample taken for sequencing was memory CD4+ T cells sorted from blood. Subset specified: CD45RA-negative fraction. CDR3 in amino acids: CASSQGTEQYF. Here the CDR3 DNA reads TGTGCCAGCTCCCAAGGGACAGAGCAGTACTTC.